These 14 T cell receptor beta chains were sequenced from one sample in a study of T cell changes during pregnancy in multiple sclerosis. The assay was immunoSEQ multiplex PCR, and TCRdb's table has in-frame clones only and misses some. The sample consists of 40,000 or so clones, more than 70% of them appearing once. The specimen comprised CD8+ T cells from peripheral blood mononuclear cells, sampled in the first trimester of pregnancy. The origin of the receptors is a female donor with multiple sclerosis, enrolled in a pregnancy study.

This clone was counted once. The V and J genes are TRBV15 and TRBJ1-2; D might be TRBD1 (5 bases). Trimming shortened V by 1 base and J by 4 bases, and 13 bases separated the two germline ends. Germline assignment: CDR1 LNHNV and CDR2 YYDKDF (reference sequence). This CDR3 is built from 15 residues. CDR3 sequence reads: CATSRGTLDIYGYTF. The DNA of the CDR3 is TGTGCCACCAGCAGAGGGACACTGGATATCTATGGCTACACCTTC.

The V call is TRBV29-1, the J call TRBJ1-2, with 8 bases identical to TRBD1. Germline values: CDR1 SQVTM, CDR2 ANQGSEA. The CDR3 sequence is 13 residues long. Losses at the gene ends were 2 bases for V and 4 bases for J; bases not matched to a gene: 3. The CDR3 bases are TGCAGCGTTGAAAGTGACAGGGGCTATGGCTACACCTTC. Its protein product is CSVESDRGYGYTF.

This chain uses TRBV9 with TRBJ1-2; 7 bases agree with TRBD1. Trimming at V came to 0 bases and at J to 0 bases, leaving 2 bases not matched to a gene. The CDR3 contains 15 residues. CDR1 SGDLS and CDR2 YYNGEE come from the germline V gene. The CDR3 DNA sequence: TGTGCCAGCAGCGTAGATAGGGGGCCTAACTATGGCTACACCTTC. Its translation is CASSVDRGPNYGYTF.

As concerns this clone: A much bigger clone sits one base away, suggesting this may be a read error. CDR3 amino acids: CASSERGGPDTQYF. The CDR3 DNA reads TGTGCCAGCAGTGAGCGGGGGGGCCCAGATACGCAGTATTTT. The V and J genes are TRBV6-4 and TRBJ2-3; 9 nucleotides line up with TRBD2. After removal of 3 bases from V and 4 bases from J, the junction contained 2 bases not matched to a gene. CDR1 and CDR2 from the germline V gene are MRHNA and SNTAGT. This CDR3 is built from 14 residues.

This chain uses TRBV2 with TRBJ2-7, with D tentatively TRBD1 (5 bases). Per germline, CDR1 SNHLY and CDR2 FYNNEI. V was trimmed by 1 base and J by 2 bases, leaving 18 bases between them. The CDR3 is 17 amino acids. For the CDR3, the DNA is TGTGCCAGCAGTGAAGGCAATGGGGCAGGGCCCACCTACGAGCAGTACTTC. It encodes CASSEGNGAGPTYEQYF.

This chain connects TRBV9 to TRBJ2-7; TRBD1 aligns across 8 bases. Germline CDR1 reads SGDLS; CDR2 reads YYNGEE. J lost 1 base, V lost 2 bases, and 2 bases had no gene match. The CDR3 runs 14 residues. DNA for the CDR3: TGTGCCAGCAGCGTCGACAGGGGTTCCTACGAGCAGTACTTC. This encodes CASSVDRGSYEQYF.

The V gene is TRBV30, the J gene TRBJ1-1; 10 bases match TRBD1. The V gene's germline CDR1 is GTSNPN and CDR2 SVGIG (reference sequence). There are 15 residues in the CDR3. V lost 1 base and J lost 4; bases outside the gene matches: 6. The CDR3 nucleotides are TGTGCCTGGAGTGACGACAGGGGGCAGGTCACTGAAGCTTTCTTT. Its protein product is CAWSDDRGQVTEAFF.

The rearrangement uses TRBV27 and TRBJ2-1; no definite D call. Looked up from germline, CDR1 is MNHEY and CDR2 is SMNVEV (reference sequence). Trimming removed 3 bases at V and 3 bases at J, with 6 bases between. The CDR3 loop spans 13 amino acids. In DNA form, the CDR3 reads TGTGCCAGCAGTTTCTTCAGCTACAATGAGCAGTTCTTC. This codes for CASSFFSYNEQFF.

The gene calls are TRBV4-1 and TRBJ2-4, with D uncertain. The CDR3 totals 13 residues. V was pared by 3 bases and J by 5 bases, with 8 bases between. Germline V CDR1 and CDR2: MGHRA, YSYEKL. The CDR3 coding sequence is TGCGCCAGCAGCCAGACACCGGAAAACATTCAGTACTTC. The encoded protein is CASSQTPENIQYF.

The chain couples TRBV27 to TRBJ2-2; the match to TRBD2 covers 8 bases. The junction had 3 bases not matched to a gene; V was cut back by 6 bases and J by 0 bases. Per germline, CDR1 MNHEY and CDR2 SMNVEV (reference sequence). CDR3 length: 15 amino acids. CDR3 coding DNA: TGTGCCAGCAGCGGGGGGGTATCGAACACCGGGGAGCTGTTTTTT. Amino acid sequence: CASSGGVSNTGELFF.

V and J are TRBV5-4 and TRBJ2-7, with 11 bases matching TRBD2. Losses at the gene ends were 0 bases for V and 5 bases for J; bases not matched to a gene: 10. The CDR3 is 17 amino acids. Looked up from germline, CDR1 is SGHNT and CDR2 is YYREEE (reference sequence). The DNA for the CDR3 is TGTGCCAGCAGCTTGGGGCTAGCGGGGGGCTCCCCTGACGAGCAGTACTTC. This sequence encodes CASSLGLAGGSPDEQYF.

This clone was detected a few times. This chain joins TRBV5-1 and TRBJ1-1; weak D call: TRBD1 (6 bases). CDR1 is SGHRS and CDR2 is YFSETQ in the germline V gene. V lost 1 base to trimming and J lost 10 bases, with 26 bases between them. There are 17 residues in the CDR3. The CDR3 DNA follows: TGCGCCAGCAGCTTGACAGGACAGCGAAGGGGGAACAGCGGAGCTTTCTTT. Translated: CASSLTGQRRGNSGAFF.

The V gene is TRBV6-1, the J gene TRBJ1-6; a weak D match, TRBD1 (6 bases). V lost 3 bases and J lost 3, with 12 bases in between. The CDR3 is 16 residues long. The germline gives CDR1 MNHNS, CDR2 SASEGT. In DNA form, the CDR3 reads TGTGCCAGCAGTGAGAAACGGGACAACTATAATTCACCCCTCCACTTT. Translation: CASSEKRDNYNSPLHF.

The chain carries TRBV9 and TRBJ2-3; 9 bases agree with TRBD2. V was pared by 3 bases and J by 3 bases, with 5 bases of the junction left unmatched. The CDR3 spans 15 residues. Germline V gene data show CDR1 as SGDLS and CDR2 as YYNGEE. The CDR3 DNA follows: TGTGCCAGCAGCGGTAGCGGGGGAGGGACAGATACGCAGTATTTT. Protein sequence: CASSGSGGGTDTQYF.